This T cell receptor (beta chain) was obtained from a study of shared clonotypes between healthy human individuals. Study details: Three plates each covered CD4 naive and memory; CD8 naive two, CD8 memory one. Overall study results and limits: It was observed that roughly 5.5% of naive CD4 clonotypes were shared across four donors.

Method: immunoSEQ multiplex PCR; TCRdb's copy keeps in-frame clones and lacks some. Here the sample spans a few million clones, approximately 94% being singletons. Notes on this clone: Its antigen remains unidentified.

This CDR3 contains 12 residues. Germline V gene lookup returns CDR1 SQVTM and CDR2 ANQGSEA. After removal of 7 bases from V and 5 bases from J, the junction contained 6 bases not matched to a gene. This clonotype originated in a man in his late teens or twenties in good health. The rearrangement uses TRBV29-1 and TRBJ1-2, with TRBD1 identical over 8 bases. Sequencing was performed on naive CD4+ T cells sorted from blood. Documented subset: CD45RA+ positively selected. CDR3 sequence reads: CSAGTGPYGYTF. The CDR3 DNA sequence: TGCAGCGCTGGGACAGGACCTTATGGCTACACCTTC. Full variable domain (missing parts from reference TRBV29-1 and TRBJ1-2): SAVISQKPSRDICQRGTSLTIQCQVDSQVTMMFWYRQQPGQSLTLIATANQGSEATYESGFVIDKFPISRPNLTFSTLTVSNMSPEDSSIYLCSAGTGPYGYTFGSGTRLTVV.